This TCR beta chain was captured in a study of blood T cell repertoires in COVID-19. The protocol was immunoSEQ multiplex PCR, while the TCRdb copy is restricted to in-frame clones and leaves out a portion. The table lists roughly 160,000 clones, about 83% of them singletons. Specimen: peripheral blood. This TCR was recovered from a woman older than 75 with acute or convalescent COVID-19.

The CDR3: CASSEIQANYGYTF. The CDR3 DNA reads as TGCGCCAGCAGTGAGATACAGGCTAACTATGGCTACACCTTC. V is TRBV10-2 and J is TRBJ1-2; perhaps TRBD1 as D (5 bases). V dropped 2 bases and J dropped 0 bases, with 7 bases sitting between them. Germline V gene sequence: CDR1 WSHSY, CDR2 SAAADI. This CDR3 comprises 14 residues.